The sample holds one count of the clone carrying this TCR beta chain. Methods used by the authors: Researchers report that nucleated cell counts were estimated from reference gene primer amplification. The data were produced by immunoSEQ multiplex PCR, yet TCRdb's version contains in-frame clones alone and is incomplete. That table supplies the V and J calls and clone size; D and trimming were determined from the DNA. Of 200,000 or so clones in the sample, roughly 84% were seen once. Germline V gene data show CDR1 as SEHNR and CDR2 as FQNEAQ (reference sequence). The germline V and J ends were trimmed by 6 bases and 7 bases, with 10 bases remaining between them. This CDR3 contains 12 residues. The data originate from a study of blood T cell repertoires in COVID-19. Whole-study context: PBMCs, B-cell-depleted T cells, or T cells were the source of the cDNA or gDNA that made up the material.

Participant age was about 18 to 89 years, and participants resided in about two dozen US areas. Categorization into cohorts depended on clinical history that participants reported. J is TRBJ1-5 and V is TRBV7-9, with no clear D. What was sequenced was PBMCs or T cells enriched from blood (not recorded which). The receptor's source is a middle-aged man who had recovered from COVID-19. The CDR3 here is CASSNLQQPQHF. CDR3 sequence (DNA): TGTGCCAGCAGTAACCTTCAGCAGCCCCAGCATTTT.